The clone carrying this TCR beta chain was detected many times. What it binds is unknown. Germline CDR1 is LGHNA and CDR2 is YNFKEQ. This CDR3 has 11 amino acids. Trimming removed 6 bases from V and 9 bases from J; junction bases left unmatched: 0. Quantitative 5'-RACE with molecular barcodes generated TCR beta libraries. TCRdb passed the 5' RACE reads through MiXCR, listing each CDR3 protein once. This sample has under 150,000 distinct CDR3 sequences, with approximately 17% found just once. The data originate from a study of CD8 T cells in ankylosing spondylitis. Broader study findings: Earlier literature documents some of the motif variants in reactive arthritis synovial fluid and blood. Ankylosing spondylitis blood seemed to carry a telltale TCR beta motif made of seven or eight highly homologous variants. CD8+ cells made up the disease-linked clones, which were relatively rare in peripheral blood. Significant enrichment of disease-linked clones was reported in matched ankylosing spondylitis synovial fluid.

The chain combines TRBV4-2 with TRBJ2-1, with TRBD2 matching 9 bases. Material for sequencing was blood, either unsorted or a sorted T cell fraction (not recorded which). This receptor was identified in a male donor with ankylosing spondylitis. The CDR3 DNA follows: TGTGCCAGCAGACTAGCGGGTGAGCAGTTCTTC. Translation: CASRLAGEQFF.